This entry lists 32 T cell receptor beta chains sequenced from one sample in a study of shared clonotypes between healthy human individuals (dated by TCRdb to 2018 to 2021). Library creation used the immunoSEQ multiplex PCR assay. TCRdb carries this immuneACCESS record with in-frame sequences only. Its versions omit some clonotypes, under half of them owing to an unresolved V gene in the studies checked, with the rest unexplained. This sample comprises approximately 1,000,000 clones, around three quarters of them detected only once. The ten largest clones take up 0.52% of the sample. Sequencing was done on a sample of memory CD4+ T cells from PBMCs. The cell subset or site label for this specimen denotes: CD45RA-negative fraction. The receptors shown here come from a man between 18 and 35 years old in good health. Some clones in this sample may be carry-over from other donors' samples.

This clone is a singleton in its sample. V and J are TRBV7-9 and TRBJ1-2; D gene ambiguous. The germline CDR1 and CDR2 sequences are SEHNR and FQNEAQ (reference sequence). With 5 bases removed from V and 4 bases from J, the gap between germline ends came to 11 bases. CDR3 size: 13 residues. The CDR3 sequence: CASSPGSGYGYTF. The CDR3 DNA reads as TGTGCCAGCAGCCCGGGGTCCGGCTATGGCTACACCTTC. Variable domain in full (rest from reference TRBV7-9 and TRBJ1-2): DTGVSQNPRHKITKRGQNVTFRCDPISEHNRLYWYRQTLGQGPEFLTYFQNEAQLEKSRLLSDRFSAERPKGSFSTLEIQRTEQGDSAMYLCASSPGSGYGYTFGSGTRLTVV.

As for this clone: Other DNA variants within this sample encode the same CDR3. The rearrangement joins TRBV18 to TRBJ1-2; a weak D match, TRBD1 (5 bases). Trimming took off 3 bases at V and 5 bases at J, with 10 bases between the two ends. The CDR3 has 13 residues. Germline values: CDR1 KGHSH, CDR2 LQKENI. The CDR3, as DNA: TGTGCCAGCTCACCTGACAGAGTATATGGCTACACCTTC. It yields the protein CASSPDRVYGYTF.

This sequence joins TRBV5-4 and TRBJ2-7, with D possibly being TRBD1 (6 bases). Per germline, CDR1 SGHNT and CDR2 YYREEE (reference sequence). V gave up 5 bases and J gave up 2 bases, with 17 bases separating them. The length of the CDR3 is 15 residues. The CDR3 sequence is CASSGTGDKAYEQYF. The CDR3 region has the DNA TGTGCCAGCAGTGGGACCGGGGACAAAGCCTACGAGCAGTACTTC. The full variable domain, in which reference TRBV5-4 and TRBJ2-7 provide the parts outside the CDR3, is ETGVTQSPTHLIKTRGQQVTLRCSSQSGHNTVSWYQQALGQGPQFIFQYYREEENGRGNFPPRFSGLQFPNYSSELNVNALELDDSALYLCASSGTGDKAYEQYFGPGTRLTVT.

The chain carries TRBV11-2 and TRBJ2-2, with 8 positions matching TRBD2. Trimming took 5 bases from V and 1 from J; bases not matched to a gene: 0. Per the germline V gene, CDR1 is SGHAT and CDR2 is FQNNGV. The CDR3 sequence is 14 residues long. Here the CDR3 reads CASSRGGNTGELFF. The CDR3 nucleotides read TGTGCCAGCAGCCGGGGGGGGAACACCGGGGAGCTGTTTTTT.

This clone was counted a single time. The gene calls are TRBV6-5 and TRBJ1-4; D is perhaps TRBD1 (5 bases). Trimming took off 4 bases at V and 4 bases at J, with 13 bases between the two ends. CDR1 and CDR2 from the germline V gene are MNHEY and SVGAGI. The CDR3 extends over 15 amino acids. CDR3 sequence reads: CASSSPGQGNEKLFF. CDR3 sequence (DNA): TGTGCCAGCAGTTCCCCGGGGCAGGGTAATGAAAAACTGTTTTTT.

This clone is a singleton in its sample. The chain employs TRBV7-6 and TRBJ2-7; 9 nucleotides match TRBD2. Germline V gives CDR1 SGHVS, CDR2 FNYEAQ. The CDR3 sequence is 15 residues long. With 5 bases clipped from V and 0 bases from J, the junction kept 5 bases outside the gene matches. The CDR3 DNA sequence: TGTGCCAGCAGCCTAAGAGCGGGGGGCTCCTACGAGCAGTACTTC. As protein: CASSLRAGGSYEQYF.

The V and J genes are TRBV27 and TRBJ2-5; no clear D. The CDR3 extends over 11 amino acids. Trimming shortened V by 4 bases and J by 9 bases, and 9 bases separated the two germline ends. Germline-derived CDR1 and CDR2 are MNHEY and SMNVEV (reference sequence). The CDR3 protein is CASSSQFAQYF. The CDR3 DNA follows: TGTGCCAGCAGTTCCCAGTTCGCCCAGTACTTC.

The CDR3 is CASRYRTSGISSRDTQYF. Here the CDR3 DNA reads TGTGCCAGCAGATATCGGACTAGCGGGATCTCAAGTCGAGATACGCAGTATTTT. The gene calls are TRBV5-6 and TRBJ2-3, with TRBD2 identical over 12 bases. V lost 5 bases and J lost 5; bases outside the gene matches: 15. The germline CDR1 and CDR2 sequences are SGHDT and YYEEEE. This CDR3 comprises 18 residues.

This rearrangement joins TRBV5-1 to TRBJ1-2; no firm D call. CDR1 is SGHRS and CDR2 is YFSETQ in the germline V gene. Trimming shortened V by 2 bases and J by 5 bases, and 13 bases separated the two germline ends. The CDR3 has 14 residues. The chain's CDR3 is CASSFTVADYGYTF. Written as DNA, the CDR3 is TGCGCCAGCAGCTTCACCGTGGCAGATTATGGCTACACCTTC. The full variable domain, with the rest looked up from reference TRBV5-1 and TRBJ1-2, is KAGVTQTPRYLIKTRGQQVTLSCSPISGHRSVSWYQQTPGQGLQFLFEYFSETQRNKGNFPGRFSGRQFSNSRSEMNVSTLELGDSALYLCASSFTVADYGYTFGSGTRLTVV.

This chain connects TRBV29-1 to TRBJ1-1, with D uncertain. The V gene lost 7 bases and the J gene lost 2 bases, with 14 bases spanning the gap. Germline CDR1 SQVTM, CDR2 ANQGSEA. This CDR3 has 13 amino acids. CDR3 residues: CSAFQRVNTEAFF. In DNA, the CDR3 is TGCAGCGCTTTCCAGCGGGTTAACACTGAAGCTTTCTTT.

The chain has TRBV7-2 and TRBJ1-4; D not certain. The CDR3 length is 14 residues. Between the trimmed V and J ends, which lost 5 bases and 0 bases, there was a span of 7 bases. CDR1 is SGHTA, CDR2 FQGNSA, per germline. The CDR3: CASSPSATNEKLFF. DNA for the CDR3: TGTGCCAGCAGCCCAAGTGCAACTAATGAAAAACTGTTTTTT.

The V call is TRBV5-4, the J call TRBJ2-7; 8 bases map to TRBD1. CDR3 length: 15 residues. The germline CDR1 and CDR2 sequences are SGHNT and YYREEE (reference sequence). Trimming at V came to 4 bases and at J to 1 base, leaving 7 bases not matched to a gene. CDR3 amino acids: CASSASGTGSYEQYF. CDR3 in DNA: TGTGCCAGCAGCGCCTCCGGGACAGGTTCCTACGAGCAGTACTTC.

As regards this clone: Possible read error: a much larger clone is one base away. This chain uses TRBV4-1 with TRBJ2-1; TRBD1 aligns across 9 bases. Germline values: CDR1 MGHRA, CDR2 YSYEKL. Trimming at V came to 4 bases and at J to 3 bases, leaving 1 base not matched to a gene. The length of the CDR3 is 14 residues. The CDR3 loop reads CASSRGQGYNEQFF. CDR3 DNA sequence: TGCGCCAGCAGCCGGGGACAGGGCTACAATGAGCAGTTCTTC.

The chain couples TRBV2 to TRBJ1-4, with D tentatively TRBD1 (6 bases). Germline-derived CDR1 and CDR2 are SNHLY and FYNNEI. Trimming shortened V by 5 bases and J by 5 bases, and 18 bases separated the two germline ends. The CDR3 length is 16 residues. In DNA, the CDR3 is TGTGCCAGCAGTCGTCCAATTCAGGGGTCGAATGAAAAACTGTTTTTT. Protein sequence: CASSRPIQGSNEKLFF.

The chain carries TRBV18 and TRBJ2-7; 8 bases line up with TRBD1. This CDR3 spans 16 amino acids. V was clipped by 4 bases and J by 0 bases; unmatched bases: 8. Germline V gives CDR1 KGHSH, CDR2 LQKENI. CDR3 sequence reads: CASSLLGQGSSYEQYF. In DNA form, the CDR3 reads TGTGCCAGCTCACTCCTCGGACAGGGTAGCTCCTACGAGCAGTACTTC. The variable domain in full, with the rest retrieved from reference TRBV18 and TRBJ2-7, is NAGVMQNPRHLVRRRGQEARLRCSPMKGHSHVYWYRQLPEEGLKFMVYLQKENIIDESGMPKERFSAEFPKEGPSILRIQQVVRGDSAAYFCASSLLGQGSSYEQYFGPGTRLTVT.

The rearrangement joins TRBV7-3 to TRBJ2-3, with D maybe TRBD2 (5 bases). Looked up from germline, CDR1 is SGHTA and CDR2 is FQGTGA. The CDR3 runs to 15 residues. Trimming cost V 5 bases and J 0 bases, with 12 bases left between them. The DNA for the CDR3 is TGTGCCAGCAGCCCGAGTGGAGGTAGCACAGATACGCAGTATTTT. Its translation: CASSPSGGSTDTQYF.

V usage is TRBV11-2 and J usage is TRBJ2-2, with 7 bases fitting TRBD2. CDR1 and CDR2 (germline): SGHAT, FQNNGV. The CDR3 extends over 15 amino acids. Germline trimming cut 1 base from V and 4 bases from J; bases unmatched to any gene: 3. CDR3 coding DNA: TGTGCCAGCAGCTTAGGTAGCGGGTCCACCGGGGAGCTGTTTTTT. Amino acid sequence: CASSLGSGSTGELFF.

The CDR3 protein is CASSSRSYGYTF. CDR3 DNA sequence: TGTGCCAGCTCCTCCCGAAGCTATGGCTACACCTTC. This chain links TRBV2 with TRBJ1-2; no reliable D call. The CDR3 has 12 amino acids. V was trimmed by 8 bases and J by 4 bases, leaving 11 bases between them. Germline V gene sequence: CDR1 SNHLY, CDR2 FYNNEI.

This clone was seen only a few times. The chain couples TRBV6-1 to TRBJ2-7; D is perhaps TRBD1 (6 bases). Trimming left V 0 bases short and J 0 bases short, with 9 bases between. This CDR3 has 15 residues. Per germline, CDR1 MNHNS and CDR2 SASEGT. The CDR3 nucleotides are TGTGCCAGCAGTGAAGCCGGGACACACTCCTACGAGCAGTACTTC. Protein product: CASSEAGTHSYEQYF.

The J gene is TRBJ2-7, the V gene TRBV28; maybe TRBD2 (6 bases). V dropped 6 bases and J dropped 1 base, with 19 bases sitting between them. In germline, CDR1 is MDHEN, CDR2 SYDVKM. This CDR3 has 16 amino acids. CDR3 loop: CASSLLGVGGSYEQYF. CDR3 coding DNA: TGTGCCAGCAGCCTACTAGGGGTCGGGGGATCCTACGAGCAGTACTTC. Filled out from reference TRBV28 and TRBJ2-7, the complete variable domain reads DVKVTQSSRYLVKRTGEKVFLECVQDMDHENMFWYRQDPGLGLRLIYFSYDVKMKEKGDIPEGYSVSREKKERFSLILESASTNQTSMYLCASSLLGVGGSYEQYFGPGTRLTVT.

This rearrangement joins TRBV4-3 to TRBJ2-6; D might be TRBD1 or TRBD2, each matching 5 bases. Germline V lookup: CDR1 LGHNA, CDR2 YSLEER. The CDR3 covers 17 residues. The V end was cut by 0 bases, the J end by 1 base, with 10 bases between. The CDR3 DNA is TGCGCCAGCAGCCAAGATTATGGGGGATCTGGGGCCAACGTCCTGACTTTC. Translation gives CASSQDYGGSGANVLTF.

The chain employs TRBV2 and TRBJ2-7; 10 bases map to TRBD1. From germline, CDR1 is SNHLY and CDR2 FYNNEI. The CDR3 spans 14 residues. The trim removed 4 bases at V and 5 bases at J, leaving 5 bases unmatched. CDR3 in DNA: TGTGCCAGCAGTGTGGGACAGGGGCTCGACGAGCAGTACTTC. This codes for CASSVGQGLDEQYF.

This chain joins TRBV10-3 and TRBJ2-7; the match to TRBD1 covers 8 bases. The V and J ends lost 11 bases and 2 bases, in that order; junction bases with no gene match: 5. The CDR3 has 12 residues. Looked up from germline, CDR1 is ENHRY and CDR2 is SYGVKD. CDR3 sequence reads: CAVRDRTYEQYF. In DNA, the CDR3 is TGTGCCGTCCGGGACAGGACCTACGAGCAGTACTTC.

The chain links TRBV10-3 to TRBJ2-3; 9 bases map to TRBD2. In germline, CDR1 is ENHRY, CDR2 SYGVKD. Trimming removed 3 bases from V and 2 bases from J; junction bases left unmatched: 6. The CDR3 sequence is 16 residues long. The CDR3 reads CAISDGLAGNTDTQYF. CDR3 DNA: TGTGCCATCAGTGATGGGCTAGCGGGGAACACAGATACGCAGTATTTT.

J is TRBJ2-7 and V is TRBV10-2; D assignment may be TRBD1 or TRBD2 (6 bases each). This CDR3 is 15 amino acids long. CDR1 is WSHSY and CDR2 is SAAADI in the germline V gene. V lost 7 bases and J lost 2, with 18 bases in between. The CDR3 here is CASISIGGRAYEQYF. The CDR3 bases are TGCGCCAGCATTTCAATCGGGGGCAGAGCCTACGAGCAGTACTTC.

The rearrangement links TRBV28 to TRBJ1-2; 11 bases are a match to TRBD1. The CDR3 sequence is 18 residues long. J was trimmed by 8 bases and V by 5 bases; bases with no gene match: 19. Per germline, CDR1 MDHEN and CDR2 SYDVKM. The CDR3 DNA is TGTGCCAGCAGTCTAGCGACTTCCCGGACAGGGGGCGTGGGAGGCTACACCTTC. Amino acid sequence: CASSLATSRTGGVGGYTF.

The chain combines TRBV4-1 with TRBJ2-7, with 14 bases identical to TRBD2. Germline assignment: CDR1 MGHRA and CDR2 YSYEKL. CDR3 length: 22 amino acids. Trimming at V came to 0 bases and at J to 2 bases, leaving 18 bases not matched to a gene. This CDR3 reads CASSQEDRGQGLAGVPTYEQYF. CDR3 nucleotides: TGCGCCAGCAGCCAAGAAGACAGGGGGCAGGGACTAGCGGGAGTGCCTACCTACGAGCAGTACTTC.

This clone turned up a few times. The chain has TRBV7-7 and TRBJ2-2; 7 positions match TRBD2. Germline values: CDR1 SSHAT, CDR2 FNYEAQ (reference sequence). V lost 2 bases, J lost 3 bases, and 3 bases stayed unmatched. The CDR3 is 15 residues long. The DNA for the CDR3 is TGTGCCAGCAGCTTAAGTAGCGGGTACACCGGGGAGCTGTTTTTT. Amino acid sequence: CASSLSSGYTGELFF.

V and J are TRBV28 and TRBJ2-7; 12 bases map to TRBD1. After removal of 6 bases from V and 6 bases from J, the junction contained 3 bases not matched to a gene. The germline V gene encodes CDR1 MDHEN and CDR2 SYDVKM. The CDR3 contains 13 residues. CDR3 sequence: CASRGQGAVEQYF. The CDR3 bases are TGTGCCAGCAGGGGACAGGGGGCAGTCGAGCAGTACTTC. Combining the CDR3 with reference TRBV28 and TRBJ2-7 gives the whole variable domain DVKVTQSSRYLVKRTGEKVFLECVQDMDHENMFWYRQDPGLGLRLIYFSYDVKMKEKGDIPEGYSVSREKKERFSLILESASTNQTSMYLCASRGQGAVEQYFGPGTRLTVT.

Turning to this clone: The same CDR3 also results from other DNA sequences found in this sample. The chain combines TRBV7-2 with TRBJ2-7; D unresolved. The CDR3 consists of 13 residues. The germline V and J ends were trimmed by 1 base and 3 bases, with 7 bases remaining between them. CDR1 and CDR2 from the germline V gene are SGHTA and FQGNSA. In DNA form, the CDR3 reads TGTGCCAGCAGCTTAGGCTCGGGCTACGAGCAGTACTTC. Its protein product is CASSLGSGYEQYF. Using reference TRBV7-2 and TRBJ2-7 for the parts outside the CDR3, the full variable domain is GAGVSQSPSNKVTEKGKDVELRCDPISGHTALYWYRQSLGQGLEFLIYFQGNSAPDKSGLPSDRFSAERTGGSVSTLTIQRTQQEDSAVYLCASSLGSGYEQYFGPGTRLTVT.

This chain joins TRBV27 and TRBJ2-1; 9 bases are shared with TRBD2. CDR1 and CDR2 from the germline V gene are MNHEY and SMNVEV (reference sequence). The CDR3 length is 17 residues. V shed 3 bases, J shed 6 bases, and the junction held 12 bases outside the gene matches. In nucleotides, the CDR3 is TGTGCCAGCAGTTTGGAGTTGGGGCTAGCGGGATCCAATGAGCAGTTCTTC. Protein product: CASSLELGLAGSNEQFF.

The chain links TRBV27 to TRBJ1-5; no firm D call. This CDR3 has 14 residues. Germline V gives CDR1 MNHEY, CDR2 SMNVEV (reference sequence). V gave up 6 bases and J gave up 6 bases, with 15 bases separating them. The CDR3 sequence is CASSQTPRGQPQHF. CDR3 DNA sequence: TGTGCCAGCAGCCAAACCCCTCGGGGTCAGCCCCAGCATTTT.